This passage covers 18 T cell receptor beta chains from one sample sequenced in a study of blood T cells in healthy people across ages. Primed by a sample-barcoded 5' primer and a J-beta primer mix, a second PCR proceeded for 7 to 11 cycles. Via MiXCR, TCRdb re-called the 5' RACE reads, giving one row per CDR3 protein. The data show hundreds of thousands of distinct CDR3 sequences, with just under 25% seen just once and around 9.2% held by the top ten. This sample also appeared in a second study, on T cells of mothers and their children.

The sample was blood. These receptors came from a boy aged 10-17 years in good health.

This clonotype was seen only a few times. The CDR3 DNA sequence: TGTGCCAGTAGTATGTCGGGTTGGAGGGACGGTCCCTACGAGCAGTACTTC. It specifies CASSMSGWRDGPYEQYF. The chain links TRBV19 to TRBJ2-7; D is possibly TRBD2 (6 bases). Per germline, CDR1 LNHDA and CDR2 SQIVND (reference sequence). V was clipped by 3 bases and J by 2 bases, with 20 bases between them. CDR3 length equals 17 residues.

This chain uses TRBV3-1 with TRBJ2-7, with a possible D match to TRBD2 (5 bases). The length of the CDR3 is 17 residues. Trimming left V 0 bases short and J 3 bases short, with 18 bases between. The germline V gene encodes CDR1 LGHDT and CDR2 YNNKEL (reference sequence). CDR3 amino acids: CASSQERRVSDIYEQYF. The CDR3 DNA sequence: TGTGCCAGCAGCCAAGAGCGGCGGGTTTCTGACATCTACGAGCAGTACTTC.

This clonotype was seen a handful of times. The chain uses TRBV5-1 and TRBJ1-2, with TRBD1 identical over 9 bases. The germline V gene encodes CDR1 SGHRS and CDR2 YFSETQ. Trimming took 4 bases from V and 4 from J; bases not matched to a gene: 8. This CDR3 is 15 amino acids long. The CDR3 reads CASSPTGTGIYGYTF. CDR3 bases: TGCGCCAGCAGCCCGACCGGGACAGGGATCTATGGCTACACCTTC.

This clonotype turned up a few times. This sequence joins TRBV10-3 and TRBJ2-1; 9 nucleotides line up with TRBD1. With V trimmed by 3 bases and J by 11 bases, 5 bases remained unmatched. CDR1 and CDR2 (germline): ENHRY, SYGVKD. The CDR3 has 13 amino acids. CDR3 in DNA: TGTGCCATCAGTGACCGGGACAGGGTTAAGCAGTTCTTC. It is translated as CAISDRDRVKQFF.

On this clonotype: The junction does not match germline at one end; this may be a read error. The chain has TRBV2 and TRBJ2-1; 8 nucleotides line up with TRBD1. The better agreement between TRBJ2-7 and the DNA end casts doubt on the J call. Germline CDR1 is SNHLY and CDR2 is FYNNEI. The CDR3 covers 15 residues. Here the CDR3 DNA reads TGTACCAGCAGTGACCCAGGGGGCTACTCCTACGAGCAGTACTTC. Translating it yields CTSSDPGGYSYEQYF.

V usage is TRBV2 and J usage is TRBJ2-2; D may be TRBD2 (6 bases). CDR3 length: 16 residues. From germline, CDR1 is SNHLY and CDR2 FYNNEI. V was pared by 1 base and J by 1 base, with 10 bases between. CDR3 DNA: TGTGCCAGCAGTGAAGGGAGGGGTTTGAACACCGGGGAGCTGTTTTTT. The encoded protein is CASSEGRGLNTGELFF.

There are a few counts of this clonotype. In DNA, the CDR3 is TGTGCCAGCGACACAGCCTACGAGCAGTACTTC. Translation: CASDTAYEQYF. The chain links TRBV2 to TRBJ2-7; unclear D gene. The CDR3 contains 11 residues. Germline V gene lookup returns CDR1 SNHLY and CDR2 FYNNEI. V was trimmed by 8 bases and J by 2 bases, leaving 7 bases between them. Full variable domain (outside the CDR3, taken from reference TRBV2 and TRBJ2-7): EPEVTQTPSHQVTQMGQEVILRCVPISNHLYFYWYRQILGQKVEFLVSFYNNEISEKSEIFDDQFSVERPDGSNFTLKIRSTKLEDSAMYFCASDTAYEQYFGPGTRLTVT.

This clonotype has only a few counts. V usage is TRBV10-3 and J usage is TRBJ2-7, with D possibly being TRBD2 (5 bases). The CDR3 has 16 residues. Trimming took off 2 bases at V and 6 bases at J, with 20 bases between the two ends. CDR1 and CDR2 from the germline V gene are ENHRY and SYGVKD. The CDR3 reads CAISESRNGGGSEQYF. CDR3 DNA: TGTGCCATCAGTGAGAGTAGGAACGGTGGAGGATCCGAGCAGTACTTC.

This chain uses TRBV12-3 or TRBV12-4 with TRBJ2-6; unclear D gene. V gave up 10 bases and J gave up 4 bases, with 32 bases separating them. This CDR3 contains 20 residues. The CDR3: CATRNASGRGDPGGANVLTF. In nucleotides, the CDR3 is TGTGCCACCCGAAATGCCTCCGGACGTGGAGACCCTGGAGGGGCCAACGTCCTGACTTTC.

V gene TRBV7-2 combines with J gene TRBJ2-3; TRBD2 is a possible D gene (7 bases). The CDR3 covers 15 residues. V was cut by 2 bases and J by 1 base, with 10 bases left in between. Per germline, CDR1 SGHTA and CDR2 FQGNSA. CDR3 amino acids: CASSLPGGRTDTQYF. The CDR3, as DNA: TGTGCCAGCAGCTTACCCGGGGGGCGCACAGATACGCAGTATTTT. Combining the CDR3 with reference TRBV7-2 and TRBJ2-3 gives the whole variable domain GAGVSQSPSNKVTEKGKDVELRCDPISGHTALYWYRQSLGQGLEFLIYFQGNSAPDKSGLPSDRFSAERTGGSVSTLTIQRTQQEDSAVYLCASSLPGGRTDTQYFGPGTRLTVL.

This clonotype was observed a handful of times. CDR3 nucleotides: TGTGCCAGCAGCTTGTCAATAGCCGAGCAGTACTTC. Amino acids: CASSLSIAEQYF. The J gene is TRBJ2-5, the V gene TRBV7-9; no firm D call. The J call could be wrong; TRBJ2-7 is a better fit for the DNA end. This CDR3 is built from 12 residues. Germline CDR1 reads SEHNR; CDR2 reads FQNEAQ (reference sequence).

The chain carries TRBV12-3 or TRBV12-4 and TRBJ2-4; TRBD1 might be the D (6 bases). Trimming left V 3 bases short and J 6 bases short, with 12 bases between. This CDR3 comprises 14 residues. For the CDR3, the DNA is TGTGCCAGCAGTTTCCGGCCAGGGGCAAACATTCAGTACTTC. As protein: CASSFRPGANIQYF.

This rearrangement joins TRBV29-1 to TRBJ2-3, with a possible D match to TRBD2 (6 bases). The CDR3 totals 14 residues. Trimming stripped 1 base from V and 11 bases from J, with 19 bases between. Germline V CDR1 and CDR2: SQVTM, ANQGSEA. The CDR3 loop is CSVEGPAGGRKQYF. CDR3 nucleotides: TGCAGCGTTGAAGGACCAGCCGGGGGTCGGAAGCAGTATTTT.

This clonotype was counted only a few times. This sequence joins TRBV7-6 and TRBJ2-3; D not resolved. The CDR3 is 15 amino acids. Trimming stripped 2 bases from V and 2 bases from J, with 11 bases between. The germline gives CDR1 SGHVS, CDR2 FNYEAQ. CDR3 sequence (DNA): TGTGCCAGCAGCTTACATGCCGAAAACACAGATACGCAGTATTTT. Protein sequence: CASSLHAENTDTQYF.

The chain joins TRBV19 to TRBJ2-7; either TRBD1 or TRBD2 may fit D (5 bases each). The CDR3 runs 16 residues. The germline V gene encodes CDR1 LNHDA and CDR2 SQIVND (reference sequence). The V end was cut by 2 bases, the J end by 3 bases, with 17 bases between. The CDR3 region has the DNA TGTGCCAGTAGTATATCCAGGGACGGCACCTACTACGAGCAGTACTTC. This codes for CASSISRDGTYYEQYF.

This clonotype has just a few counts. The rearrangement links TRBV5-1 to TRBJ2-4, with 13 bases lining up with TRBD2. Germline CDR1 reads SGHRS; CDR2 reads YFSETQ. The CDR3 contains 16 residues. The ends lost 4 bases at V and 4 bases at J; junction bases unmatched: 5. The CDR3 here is CASSPGTSGAKNIQYF. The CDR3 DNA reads TGCGCCAGCAGCCCCGGGACTAGCGGGGCGAAAAACATTCAGTACTTC.

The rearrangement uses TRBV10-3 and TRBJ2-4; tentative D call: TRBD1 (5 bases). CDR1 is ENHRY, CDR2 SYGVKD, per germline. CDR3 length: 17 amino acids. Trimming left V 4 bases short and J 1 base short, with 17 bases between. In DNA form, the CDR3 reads TGTGCCATCAGTGCCCTCGAGCAGGGTATCGCCAAAAACATTCAGTACTTC. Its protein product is CAISALEQGIAKNIQYF.

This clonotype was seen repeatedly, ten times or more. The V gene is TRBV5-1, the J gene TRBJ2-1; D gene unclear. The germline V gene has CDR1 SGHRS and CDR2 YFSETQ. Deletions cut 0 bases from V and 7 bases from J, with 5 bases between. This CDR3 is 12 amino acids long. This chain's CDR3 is CASSLGTNEQFF. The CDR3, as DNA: TGCGCCAGCAGCTTGGGAACTAATGAGCAGTTCTTC. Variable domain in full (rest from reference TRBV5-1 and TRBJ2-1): KAGVTQTPRYLIKTRGQQVTLSCSPISGHRSVSWYQQTPGQGLQFLFEYFSETQRNKGNFPGRFSGRQFSNSRSEMNVSTLELGDSALYLCASSLGTNEQFFGPGTRLTVL.